The 30 T cell receptor beta chains presented below share a single source sample, sequenced in a study of T-cell memory formation after mild COVID-19. One entry per CDR3 protein results from TCRdb running MiXCR on the 5' RACE reads. The table lists under 300,000 distinct CDR3 sequences, roughly 8% of them singletons. The sequenced material came from PBMCs or a T cell subset sorted from them (not recorded which). Receptor source: a man between 18 and 29 years old who had mild COVID-19 (a few samples of this study predate the infection). Cell type and time point are not known.

This clonotype was detected ten times or more. V gene TRBV7-2 combines with J gene TRBJ1-5; no clear D gene. The CDR3 loop spans 14 amino acids. V lost 2 bases and J 7 bases, leaving 12 bases between the germline ends. CDR1 and CDR2 from the germline V gene are SGHTA and FQGNSA. CDR3 residues: CASSLSRGEQPQHF. The CDR3, as DNA: TGTGCCAGCAGCTTATCCCGGGGTGAACAGCCCCAGCATTTT.

This clonotype was seen repeatedly, ten times or more. The chain recombines TRBV4-3 with TRBJ2-6; D gene ambiguous. Trimming took 0 bases from V and 2 from J, leaving 8 bases between them. Germline CDR1 LGHNA, CDR2 YSLEER. The CDR3 length is 16 residues. In DNA form, the CDR3 reads TGCGCCAGCAGCCAAGATCCGGGCCCTGGGGCCAACGTCCTGACTTTC. This translates into CASSQDPGPGANVLTF.

This clonotype was observed many times. J is TRBJ2-1 and V is TRBV7-2; D possibly uses TRBD1 or TRBD2 (5 bases each). Trimming took 0 bases from V and 8 from J, leaving 8 bases between them. The CDR3 has 13 residues. The germline CDR1 and CDR2 sequences are SGHTA and FQGNSA. This CDR3 reads CASSLAGTDEQFF. The CDR3 bases are TGTGCCAGCAGCTTAGCTGGGACGGATGAGCAGTTCTTC. The variable domain in full, with the rest retrieved from reference TRBV7-2 and TRBJ2-1, is GAGVSQSPSNKVTEKGKDVELRCDPISGHTALYWYRQSLGQGLEFLIYFQGNSAPDKSGLPSDRFSAERTGGSVSTLTIQRTQQEDSAVYLCASSLAGTDEQFFGPGTRLTVL.

V is TRBV25-1 and J is TRBJ2-3, with TRBD2 matching over 10 bases. CDR1 is MGHDK and CDR2 is SYGVNS in the germline V gene. The V segment lost 3 bases and the J segment 2 bases; nucleotides outside the gene matches: 5. The CDR3 totals 16 residues. CDR3 in DNA: TGTGCCAGCAGTGACGGACTAGCGGAACACACAGATACGCAGTATTTT. Protein product: CASSDGLAEHTDTQYF.

This chain connects TRBV30 to TRBJ1-2, with 8 positions matching TRBD1. Germline lookup yields CDR1 GTSNPN and CDR2 SVGIG (reference sequence). The CDR3 is 14 residues long. J gave up 4 bases and V 4 bases, and 8 bases lay outside the gene matches. DNA of the CDR3: TGTGCCTGGACAGGGGGCACGAGTTTCTATGGCTACACCTTC. Protein: CAWTGGTSFYGYTF.

The chain recombines TRBV7-9 with TRBJ1-5; D remains ambiguous. V shed 1 base and J shed 0 bases, with 10 bases lying between them. The germline gives CDR1 SEHNR, CDR2 FQNEAQ (reference sequence). This CDR3 is built from 16 residues. The CDR3 here is CASSLGAGYSNQPQHF. The CDR3 nucleotides read TGTGCCAGCAGCTTAGGGGCGGGATATAGCAATCAGCCCCAGCATTTT.

This clonotype has just a few counts. The chain has TRBV5-1 and TRBJ1-2; tentatively, D is TRBD1 (5 bases). Germline CDR1 is SGHRS and CDR2 is YFSETQ. This CDR3 comprises 13 residues. V gave up 5 bases and J gave up 3 bases, with 11 bases separating them. CDR3 DNA: TGCGCCAGCAGTGAGGGGTCCGACTATGGCTACACCTTC. It codes for CASSEGSDYGYTF.

The chain couples TRBV28 to TRBJ2-7; 8 bases line up with TRBD1. Germline CDR1 and CDR2: MDHEN and SYDVKM. The trim removed 7 bases at V and 0 bases at J, leaving 5 bases unmatched. There are 14 residues in the CDR3. CDR3 sequence: CASTPGGSSYEQYV. Written as DNA, the CDR3 is TGTGCCAGCACCCCAGGGGGCTCCTCCTACGAGCAGTACGTC.

The gene calls are TRBV4-1 and TRBJ2-3, with D tentatively TRBD1 or TRBD2 (5 bases each). Trimming took off 3 bases at V and 9 bases at J, with 13 bases between the two ends. The CDR3 consists of 13 residues. CDR1 is MGHRA and CDR2 is YSYEKL in the germline V gene. The CDR3 region has the DNA TGCGCCAGCAGCCAGACCCGGGACGGAACGCAGTATTTT. Residues: CASSQTRDGTQYF.

This clonotype was seen a handful of times. The chain recombines TRBV6-6 with TRBJ2-3, with TRBD2 as a possible D gene (7 bases). CDR1 is MNHNY and CDR2 is SVGAGI in the germline V gene (reference sequence). The ends were cut back, 4 bases at V and 2 bases at J, with 10 bases in the middle. This CDR3 has 14 amino acids. CDR3 nucleotides: TGTGCCAGCAGTTGGGGGGGGCCCACAGATACGCAGTATTTT. Translated: CASSWGGPTDTQYF.

The chain is built from TRBV12-3 or TRBV12-4 and TRBJ2-1; TRBD1 aligns across 7 bases. There are 13 residues in the CDR3. J was trimmed by 9 bases and V by 7 bases; bases with no gene match: 9. The chain's CDR3 is CASKRITGVEQFF. DNA for the CDR3: TGTGCCAGCAAGCGGATCACAGGGGTTGAGCAGTTCTTC.

This chain links TRBV6-6 with TRBJ1-2; D is unresolved. V was cut by 2 bases and J by 1 base, with 11 bases left in between. CDR1 is MNHNY, CDR2 SVGAGI, per germline (reference sequence). The CDR3 covers 15 residues. This CDR3 is CASSYGDGVNYGYTF. The CDR3 nucleotides are TGTGCCAGCAGTTACGGTGACGGGGTTAACTATGGCTACACCTTC.

The chain has TRBV7-8 and TRBJ2-7, with 9 bases identical to TRBD1. V trimming: 1 base; J trimming: 3 bases; junction bases outside the gene matches: 4. Germline V gene data show CDR1 as SGHVS and CDR2 as FQNEAQ. This CDR3 contains 15 residues. As DNA, the CDR3 is TGTGCCAGCAGCTTAGACCGACAGGGGGGCTACGAGCAGTACGTC. As protein: CASSLDRQGGYEQYV.

This clonotype was observed a handful of times. This chain uses TRBV5-1 with TRBJ2-5; no clear D. The CDR3 spans 14 residues. Germline CDR1 SGHRS, CDR2 YFSETQ. The ends were cut back, 3 bases at V and 6 bases at J, with 15 bases in the middle. This chain's CDR3 is CASSSSGALQTQYF. Written as DNA, the CDR3 is TGCGCCAGCAGCTCCTCTGGTGCGTTGCAGACCCAGTACTTC.

Ten or more counts support this clonotype. This chain links TRBV5-1 with TRBJ2-2, with D maybe TRBD2 (6 bases). In germline, CDR1 is SGHRS, CDR2 YFSETQ. V lost 1 base and J lost 5, with 12 bases in between. CDR3 length: 15 residues. The CDR3 is CASSLLASETGELFF. Here the CDR3 DNA reads TGCGCCAGCAGCTTGCTGGCTAGCGAGACCGGGGAGCTGTTTTTT.

The chain employs TRBV7-3 and TRBJ2-1; 9 bases are a match to TRBD2. Germline values: CDR1 SGHTA, CDR2 FQGTGA. The CDR3 runs 14 residues. Trimming removed 9 bases from V and 10 bases from J; junction bases left unmatched: 13. This chain's CDR3 is CARRLLAGGREQFF. The CDR3 coding sequence is TGTGCCAGAAGATTATTGGCGGGGGGGCGGGAGCAGTTCTTC.

Only a few counts were recorded for this clonotype. J is TRBJ1-2 and V is TRBV4-3; 7 nucleotides line up with TRBD1. The CDR3 has 17 amino acids. The junction had 9 bases not matched to a gene; V was cut back by 0 bases and J by 2 bases. From germline, CDR1 is LGHNA and CDR2 YSLEER. This CDR3 is CASSQEWARGQNYGYTF. The DNA for the CDR3 is TGCGCCAGCAGCCAAGAATGGGCGAGGGGGCAAAACTATGGCTACACCTTC.

This chain joins TRBV4-1 and TRBJ1-1; no clear D gene. The CDR3 contains 18 residues. The germline gives CDR1 MGHRA, CDR2 YSYEKL. The germline V and J ends were trimmed by 4 bases and 7 bases, with 28 bases remaining between them. CDR3 DNA sequence: TGCGCCAGCAGCCCTCGGTGGCAGCGCTCTCCCGGAGAGGTTGAAGCTTTCTTT. Its translation is CASSPRWQRSPGEVEAFF.

This clonotype was detected ten times or more. The V and J genes are TRBV7-2 and TRBJ1-6; D remains unclear. The ends were cut back, 1 base at V and 6 bases at J, with 7 bases in the middle. There are 14 residues in the CDR3. Per germline, CDR1 SGHTA and CDR2 FQGNSA. The CDR3 DNA is TGTGCCAGCAGCTTAGGAACAATTAATTCACCCCTCCACTTT. Protein sequence: CASSLGTINSPLHF.

This clonotype showed up many times. The genes are TRBV7-2 and TRBJ2-3, with 7 nucleotides matching TRBD2. The CDR3 is 16 amino acids. CDR1 and CDR2 from the germline V gene are SGHTA and FQGNSA. Germline trimming cut 1 base from V and 4 bases from J; bases unmatched to any gene: 8. CDR3: CASSLVLGGISDTQYF. The CDR3 bases are TGTGCCAGCAGCTTAGTTCTGGGGGGGATTTCAGATACGCAGTATTTT.

This clonotype has a handful of counts. The chain carries TRBV7-8 and TRBJ2-5, with a possible D match to TRBD2 (6 bases). The CDR3 contains 14 residues. V was trimmed by 5 bases and J by 5 bases, leaving 15 bases between them. CDR1 SGHVS and CDR2 FQNEAQ come from the germline V gene. This CDR3 reads CASSGTSWRETQYF. The CDR3 DNA reads as TGTGCCAGCAGCGGTACTAGCTGGCGGGAGACCCAGTACTTC.

This sequence joins TRBV29-1 and TRBJ1-2; no definite D call. Trimming shortened V by 4 bases and J by 2 bases, and 14 bases separated the two germline ends. The CDR3 sequence is 14 residues long. CDR1 and CDR2 from the germline V gene are SQVTM and ANQGSEA. Here the CDR3 DNA reads TGCAGCGTTGTGGCGCAGGAAACAAACTATGGCTACACCTTC. Translation gives CSVVAQETNYGYTF. The complete variable domain, with remaining parts taken from reference TRBV29-1 and TRBJ1-2, reads SAVISQKPSRDICQRGTSLTIQCQVDSQVTMMFWYRQQPGQSLTLIATANQGSEATYESGFVIDKFPISRPNLTFSTLTVSNMSPEDSSIYLCSVVAQETNYGYTFGSGTRLTVV.

This chain connects TRBV6-5 to TRBJ2-7; D gene uncertain. V shed 5 bases and J shed 3 bases, with 14 bases lying between them. The CDR3 runs 14 residues. Germline lookup yields CDR1 MNHEY and CDR2 SVGAGI. The CDR3 nucleotides are TGTGCCAGCAGTGTCACTGGTGCCGGCTACGAGCAGTACTTC. Protein: CASSVTGAGYEQYF.

This clonotype was seen only a few times. The rearrangement uses TRBV20-1 and TRBJ1-5, with 11 bases matching TRBD1. The CDR3 runs to 14 residues. V was pared by 6 bases and J by 3 bases, with 4 bases of the junction left unmatched. Germline CDR1 and CDR2: DFQATT and SNEGSKA (reference sequence). This CDR3 reads CSAGDRGSNQPQHF. The DNA for the CDR3 is TGCAGTGCCGGGGACAGGGGGTCCAATCAGCCCCAGCATTTT.

The sample holds many counts of this clonotype. The chain employs TRBV4-2 and TRBJ2-3; D gene unclear. The CDR3 totals 14 residues. Germline lookup yields CDR1 LGHNA and CDR2 YNFKEQ. V lost 2 bases and J 5 bases, leaving 11 bases between the germline ends. The CDR3 loop reads CASSQSWQGDTQYF. The DNA for the CDR3 is TGTGCCAGCAGCCAAAGTTGGCAAGGAGATACGCAGTATTTT.

This clonotype has ten or more counts. The chain links TRBV5-4 to TRBJ2-7; possibly TRBD1 for D (5 bases). CDR3 length: 15 amino acids. V was shortened by 0 bases and J by 3 bases, with 13 bases between the two germline ends. Germline assignment: CDR1 SGHNT and CDR2 YYREEE (reference sequence). DNA of the CDR3: TGTGCCAGCAGCTTGGGGCAGCAGGGCCTCTACGAGCAGTACTTC. The encoded protein is CASSLGQQGLYEQYF.

Turning to this clonotype: Possible read error: a much larger clone is one base away. The rearrangement joins TRBV7-2 to TRBJ2-7; 9 nucleotides agree with TRBD2. The CDR3 sequence is 15 residues long. Looked up from germline, CDR1 is SGHTA and CDR2 is FQGNSA. With 4 bases clipped from V and 5 bases from J, the junction kept 9 bases outside the gene matches. DNA for the CDR3: TGTGCCAGCAGCTCGAGGCTAGCGGGGAGCCACGAGCAGTACTTC. This sequence encodes CASSSRLAGSHEQYF.

This clonotype occurred a few times. The chain couples TRBV3-1 to TRBJ2-5; D gene uncertain. Between the trimmed V and J ends, which lost 3 bases and 4 bases, there was a span of 6 bases. The length of the CDR3 is 12 residues. CDR1 is LGHDT, CDR2 YNNKEL, per germline (reference sequence). The CDR3 region is CASSQFGETQYF. In nucleotides, the CDR3 is TGTGCCAGCAGCCAGTTCGGAGAGACCCAGTACTTC.

At least ten counts were recorded for this clonotype. CDR3 region: CASSLARIEKLFF. For the CDR3, the DNA is TGCGCCAGCAGTCTCGCAAGAATCGAAAAACTGTTTTTT. This rearrangement joins TRBV4-1 to TRBJ1-4; no clear D. V was clipped by 6 bases and J by 8 bases, with 13 bases between them. The CDR3 covers 13 residues. The germline CDR1 and CDR2 sequences are MGHRA and YSYEKL.

This clonotype was seen repeatedly, ten times or more. This chain connects TRBV5-1 to TRBJ2-3; the D call may be TRBD1 or TRBD2 (5 bases each). Germline V CDR1 and CDR2: SGHRS, YFSETQ. V was cut by 4 bases and J by 2 bases, with 14 bases left in between. The CDR3 has 15 amino acids. The CDR3 sequence: CASSPLLGDTDTQYF. The CDR3 DNA is TGCGCCAGCAGCCCCCTCTTGGGGGACACAGATACGCAGTATTTT.